Listed here are 5 T cell receptor beta chains from one sample, sequenced in a study of T-cell reconstitution after alpha-beta-depleted transplantation in children. Molecular barcoding with unique molecular identifiers was used for the TCRbeta library. MiXCR was run by TCRdb on the PCR reads, yielding one entry per CDR3 protein. The sample has about 980,000 distinct CDR3 sequences; 25% to 35% are singletons. The sequences come from PBMCs, mostly from graft donor cells, collected 360 days after TCRalphabeta/CD19-depleted stem cell transplant. The origin of the receptors is a boy under two years old who had a stem cell transplant for SCID, so the T cells may come from the graft donor.

This clonotype has at least ten counts. V gene TRBV4-1 combines with J gene TRBJ2-3, with a possible D match to TRBD1 (5 bases). Deletions cut 3 bases from V and 2 bases from J, with 9 bases between. Looked up from germline, CDR1 is MGHRA and CDR2 is YSYEKL. This CDR3 has 14 amino acids. CDR3 coding DNA: TGCGCCAGCAGCCACGACAGATCCACAGATACGCAGTATTTT. Translated, it gives CASSHDRSTDTQYF.

The sample holds a few counts of this clonotype. This chain links TRBV6-5 with TRBJ2-7, with 8 bases matching TRBD1. CDR1 and CDR2 (germline): MNHEY, SVGAGI. V shed 0 bases and J 6 bases; nucleotides not matched to a gene: 4. The CDR3 has 14 residues. Written as DNA, the CDR3 is TGTGCCAGCAGTTACTCCACTACAGGGGGCGAGCAGTACTTC. Protein product: CASSYSTTGGEQYF.

This clonotype was counted only a few times. The chain carries TRBV18 and TRBJ2-3; D not certain. Germline V CDR1 and CDR2: KGHSH, LQKENI. The V gene lost 4 bases and the J gene lost 3 bases, with 11 bases spanning the gap. The CDR3 consists of 14 residues. CDR3 nucleotide sequence: TGTGCCAGCTCACGGCGGCCTTCAACAGATACGCAGTATTTT. Protein product: CASSRRPSTDTQYF.

This clonotype was observed a few times. V usage is TRBV29-1 and J usage is TRBJ2-7; D call uncertain. CDR1 and CDR2 from the germline V gene are SQVTM and ANQGSEA. Trimming pared 7 bases from V and 1 base from J, leaving 14 bases between. The CDR3 is 13 amino acids. CDR3 sequence reads: CSATEGNSYEQYF. The CDR3 DNA reads as TGCAGCGCTACGGAAGGGAATTCCTACGAGCAGTACTTC.

This clonotype was observed a handful of times. This chain connects TRBV11-2 to TRBJ2-5; D not certain. The CDR3 runs to 14 residues. CDR1 is SGHAT, CDR2 FQNNGV, per germline. V was clipped by 4 bases and J by 1 base, with 10 bases between them. CDR3 DNA sequence: TGTGCCAGCAGCTCCCTACAGATCCAAGAGACCCAGTACTTC. This gives the protein CASSSLQIQETQYF.